Listed below are T cell receptor beta chains from one sample, sequenced in a study of molecular identifiers for immune sequencing clone quantification. Via MiXCR, TCRdb re-called the PCR reads, giving one row per CDR3 protein. Of approximately 100,000 distinct CDR3 sequences in the sample, 35% to 40% were seen once. Sequenced: naive CD8+ T cells from blood, with Jurkat cell RNA spiked in. Receptor source: a human donor in good health. Some libraries in this study had Jurkat cell RNA spiked in. CDR3s include the opening cysteine and the closing phenylalanine or tryptophan. D genes are given only for firm matches. Not every row has a clone size; where given, it reads once, few, many or a size class.

TRBJ2-3	.	TRBD2	TRBV7-9	TGTGCCAGCAGCCGGCCTAGCGGAAAATCAGATACGCAGTATTTT	CASSRPSGKSDTQYF
TRBJ2-7	.	TRBD1	TRBV27	TGTGCCAGCAATAATCGCTGGGGACAGGGTGCCCACGAGCAGTACTTC	CASNNRWGQGAHEQYF
TRBJ2-3	many	.	TRBV29-1	TGCAGCGTTTACCTAGGTGCAGATACGCAGTATTTT	CSVYLGADTQYF
TRBJ2-3	many	TRBD1	TRBV5-1	TGCGCCAGCAGCTTACAGGGGTTCGCAGATACGCAGTATTTT	CASSLQGFADTQYF
TRBJ2-5	.	.	TRBV13	TGTGCCAGCAGTGGACCCGAAGAGACCCAGTACTTC	CASSGPEETQYF
TRBJ2-7	.	.	TRBV6-1	TGTGCCAGCAGTGAGCAGGGTGCCTCCTACGAGCAGTACTTC	CASSEQGASYEQYF
TRBJ2-1	few	.	TRBV6-6	TGTGCCAGCAGCAAAAGACAGGCAGCCTACAATGAGCAGTTCTTC	CASSKRQAAYNEQFF
TRBJ2-1	.	TRBD1	TRBV20-1	TGCAGTGCCAGGAGACAGGGTAGAAGTGAGCAGTTCTTC	CSARRQGRSEQFF
TRBJ2-1	.	.	TRBV18	TGTGCCAGCTCACCGTTCGGGTCAGAAGTAACCTACAATGAGCTGTTCTTC	CASSPFGSEVTYNELFF
TRBJ2-2	many	.	TRBV29-1	TGCAGCGCTCCCGCCCCACCCGGGGAGCTGTTTTTT	CSAPAPPGELFF
TRBJ2-3	few	.	TRBV28	TGTGCCAGCAGCTCCGGGGTCCCGGGACACCTCACAGATACGCAGTATTTT	CASSSGVPGHLTDTQYF
TRBJ2-4	.	.	TRBV27	TGTGCCAGCAGTTGGCGGGGGCGATTGGACAAAAACATTCAGTACTTC	CASSWRGRLDKNIQYF
TRBJ2-7	.	.	TRBV20-1	TGCAGTGCTAGAGCAGTTTATCTAACGGATAATTACGAGCAGTACTTC	CSARAVYLTDNYEQYF
TRBJ2-5	.	TRBD2	TRBV6-2/TRBV6-3	TGTGCCAGCAACCCAGAGACTGGCGGGAGAAAAGAGACCCAGTACTTC	CASNPETGGRKETQYF
TRBJ2-1	.	.	TRBV28	TGTGCCAGCAGTTTAATTGGAGGTGAGCAGTTCTTC	CASSLIGGEQFF
TRBJ2-5	many	.	TRBV5-1	TGCGCCAGCAGCTTAGAGTGGTCTGGAGAGACCCAGTACTTC	CASSLEWSGETQYF
TRBJ2-2	few	TRBD2	TRBV2	TGTGCCAGCAGTAGTAGCGGGAGGTCCAACACCGGGGAGCTGTTTTTT	CASSSSGRSNTGELFF
TRBJ2-7	many	TRBD2	TRBV29-1	TGCAGCGTTGAAAGGCGGGGGACCTACGAGCAGTACTTC	CSVERRGTYEQYF
TRBJ2-3	many	.	TRBV2	TGTGCCAGCAGTGGTTGGCAGGGTACCGTAGATACGCAGTATTTT	CASSGWQGTVDTQYF
TRBJ1-6	few	TRBD1	TRBV12-3/TRBV12-4	TGTGCCAGCAGTTTAATCCCGGACAGGCTTTCACCCCTCCACTTT	CASSLIPDRLSPLHF
TRBJ1-4	many	.	TRBV14	TGTGCCAGCAGCCCGGGGGGCAGGATTTATGAAAAACTGTTTTTT	CASSPGGRIYEKLFF
TRBJ2-3	.	TRBD2	TRBV27	TGTGCCAGCAGTTTATCAGCGGGACTCTACACAGATACGCAGTATTTT	CASSLSAGLYTDTQYF
TRBJ2-7	.	TRBD1	TRBV20-1	TGCAGTGCTAGAGATCCGGACAGGATATCCTACGAGCAGTACTTC	CSARDPDRISYEQYF
TRBJ2-3	.	.	TRBV7-3	TGTGCCAGCAGCCTCCGCTTGGGAGATACGCAGTATTTT	CASSLRLGDTQYF
TRBJ2-1	few	.	TRBV6-2/TRBV6-3	TGTGCCAGCAGTTACGTAAGCCGGACAGAAGACAATGAGCAGTTCTTC	CASSYVSRTEDNEQFF
TRBJ1-4	many	TRBD1	TRBV2	TGTGCCAGCAGTTCCGGGACAGGTCGTGAAAAACTGTTTTTT	CASSSGTGREKLFF
TRBJ2-7	many	.	TRBV25-1	TGTGCCAGCAGCGGGGACAATCCCTACGAGCAGTACTTC	CASSGDNPYEQYF
TRBJ2-4	.	TRBD2	TRBV19	TGTGCCAGTAGTCCGATCGGACTAGCTCTGGCCAAAAACATTCAGTACTTC	CASSPIGLALAKNIQYF
TRBJ2-5	.	TRBD2	TRBV12-3/TRBV12-4	TGTGCCAGCAGTACGACTAGCGGGAGGTACCAAGAGACCCAGTACTTC	CASSTTSGRYQETQYF
TRBJ2-7	few	.	TRBV5-1	TGCGCCAGCAGCTTGGAGGGCATCACCTACGAGCAGTACTTC	CASSLEGITYEQYF
TRBJ2-7	.	.	TRBV7-2	TGTGCCAGCAGCTTTTACCCCCGAAGCGACAGTTACGAGCAGTACTTC	CASSFYPRSDSYEQYF
TRBJ1-2	few	TRBD1	TRBV28	TGTGCCAGCAGTCCCCTCGTAACAGGGGACAATAACTATGGCTACACCTTC	CASSPLVTGDNNYGYTF
TRBJ2-7	few	TRBD1	TRBV28	TGTGCCAGCAGTCTTGGACAGGGTGCCCACTACGAGCAGTACTTC	CASSLGQGAHYEQYF
TRBJ2-7	many	TRBD2	TRBV5-1	TGCGCCAGCAGCTTGTGGGGGGGTACCTACGAGCAGTACTTC	CASSLWGGTYEQYF
TRBJ2-7	.	.	TRBV19	TGTGCCAGTAGTATGGGGACCGACTACGAGCAGTACTTC	CASSMGTDYEQYF
TRBJ1-1	.	.	TRBV6-5	TGTGCCAGCAGTTACGACACTAACTCTGAAGCTTTCTTT	CASSYDTNSEAFF
TRBJ1-1	.	.	TRBV19	TGTGCCGGTAGTACCCCAGGGGTTACTGAAGCTTTCTTT	CAGSTPGVTEAFF
TRBJ2-5	many	TRBD2	TRBV28	TGTGCCAGCAAGCCGGGACTAGCGGGCCAAGAGACCCAGTACTTC	CASKPGLAGQETQYF
TRBJ2-3	.	TRBD2	TRBV13	TGTGCCAGCAGCGACCCCCTAGCGGACCCCACAGATACGCAGTATTTT	CASSDPLADPTDTQYF
TRBJ1-2	.	.	TRBV7-9	TGTGCCAGCAGCCCAGAGAAGGGGTTAACACCATTTGTTGGCTGCACCTTC	CASSPEKGLTPFVGCTF
TRBJ2-3	many	.	TRBV27	TGTGCCAGCAGTTTCAGGGTAGCAGATACGCAGTATTTT	CASSFRVADTQYF
TRBJ2-1	.	TRBD1	TRBV4-3	TGCGCCAGCAGCCCGGACAGGAGCTCCTACAATGAGCAGTTCTTC	CASSPDRSSYNEQFF
TRBJ2-7	many	.	TRBV9	TGTGCCAGCGCGGGCGGGTCGGGCTACGAGCAGTACTTC	CASAGGSGYEQYF
TRBJ1-2	medium-sized	TRBD1	TRBV7-8	TGTGCCAGCAGTCCAGGGGGCTTGTTCAGTCCCTATGGCTACACCTTC	CASSPGGLFSPYGYTF